This TCR beta chain was recovered during a study of regulatory T cells in long-lasting Graves disease. Study conclusions and caveats: Comparison showed that persistent patients shared more public clonotypes (roughly 2,500) than new patients (966).

Library construction for TCR beta used iRepertoire HTBI primers and Arm-PCR of CDR3 regions. One entry per CDR3 protein, called by TCRdb with MiXCR from the multiplex PCR reads. The sample consists of 680,000 or so distinct CDR3 sequences, under 20% of them appearing once. The CDR3 loop spans 16 amino acids. With V trimmed by 6 bases and J by 0 bases, 6 bases remained unmatched. This clonotype was observed at least ten times. Its antigen is not identified. Time point given: newly diagnosed GD, antithyroid drugs for less than 3 months. Generation of the TCR library employed RNA extracted from PBMCs. The sample also formed part of further work on T cells in Graves' hyperthyroidism and ophthalmopathy.

This chain uses TRBV12-3 or TRBV12-4 with TRBJ2-1; 9 bases line up with TRBD2. The input for sequencing was peripheral blood mononuclear cells (PBMCs), taken at new diagnosis, from a patient treated with antithyroid drugs. The TCR sequence derives from a woman between 25 and 40 years old with Graves disease. In DNA, the CDR3 is TGTGCCAGCAGCTCGGATAGCGGGAGCTCCTACAATGAGCAGTTCTTC. Its translation is CASSSDSGSSYNEQFF.